Shown below are 15 T cell receptor beta chains from a single sample sequenced in a study of vaccination effects on CD4 cells after COVID-19. No antigen has been assigned to these receptors. CD4+ T cells were isolated after about nine days of culture. Measured with immunoSEQ multiplex PCR; TCRdb has only the in-frame clones, and not every one. Among over 45,000 clones listed, around 63% were seen once. The sample was CD4+ T cells from PBMCs cultured without peptide, taken before COVID-19 vaccination. Receptors originate from a human donor who received a COVID-19 vaccine.

The J gene is TRBJ1-6, the V gene TRBV2; no firm D call. V lost 2 bases, J lost 14 bases, and 10 bases lay in between. The germline V gene encodes CDR1 SNHLY and CDR2 FYNNEI. CDR3 length: 12 residues. The CDR3 is CASSENKFTLHF. The CDR3 nucleotides are TGTGCCAGCAGTGAAAACAAATTCACCCTCCACTTT.

This chain uses TRBV9 with TRBJ2-1; TRBD1 or TRBD2 may be the D gene (6 bases each). CDR3 length: 16 residues. The V and J ends lost 3 bases and 1 base respectively, with 14 bases between them. Per germline, CDR1 SGDLS and CDR2 YYNGEE. The CDR3 spells CASSAAPGASYNEQFF. DNA for the CDR3: TGTGCCAGCAGCGCGGCACCGGGGGCATCCTACAATGAGCAGTTCTTC.

The CDR3 loop reads CASRPRGRITDTQYF. CDR3 DNA: TGTGCCAGTAGGCCTCGAGGGCGGATCACAGATACGCAGTATTTT. This chain links TRBV19 with TRBJ2-3; a possible D gene is TRBD2 (5 bases). The germline V and J ends were trimmed by 6 bases and 2 bases, with 15 bases remaining between them. CDR1 LNHDA and CDR2 SQIVND come from the germline V gene (reference sequence). CDR3 length: 15 amino acids.

This chain connects TRBV6-1 to TRBJ1-1; TRBD1 might be the D (5 bases). This CDR3 contains 15 residues. The ends were cut back, 2 bases at V and 5 bases at J, with 15 bases in the middle. Germline CDR1 MNHNS, CDR2 SASEGT. CDR3 loop: CASSEWWIAGTEAFF. The DNA of the CDR3 is TGTGCCAGCAGTGAATGGTGGATCGCAGGGACTGAAGCTTTCTTT.

This rearrangement joins TRBV2 to TRBJ1-6, with D possibly matching TRBD1 (5 bases). Germline V lookup: CDR1 SNHLY, CDR2 FYNNEI. V was clipped by 6 bases and J by 7 bases, with 16 bases between them. The CDR3 is 15 residues long. The CDR3 nucleotides read TGTGCCAGCAGGACGTCCGGGACCGTCAATTCACCCCTCCACTTT. This encodes CASRTSGTVNSPLHF.

This clone has a single count. The J gene is TRBJ2-2, the V gene TRBV2, with D perhaps assigned TRBD1 or TRBD2 (6 bases each). V was trimmed by 7 bases and J by 7 bases, leaving 19 bases between them. The CDR3 runs 15 residues. Per germline, CDR1 SNHLY and CDR2 FYNNEI. CDR3 loop: CASTEGGRGSGELFF. The CDR3 nucleotides read TGTGCCAGCACCGAGGGGGGCAGGGGTAGCGGGGAGCTGTTTTTT.

The CDR3 nucleotides read TGTGCCATCAGTCCCGACAGGGACTCCTACGAGCAGTACTTC. Amino acid sequence: CAISPDRDSYEQYF. This chain links TRBV10-3 with TRBJ2-7; 7 bases are shared with TRBD1. Germline values: CDR1 ENHRY, CDR2 SYGVKD. The J segment lost 0 bases and the V segment lost 5 bases, leaving 4 bases of the junction unmatched. The CDR3 is 14 residues long.

V and J are TRBV6-7 and TRBJ1-1; TRBD1 might be the D (5 bases). TRBV6-7 is annotated as an ORF whose role is uncertain. This CDR3 contains 17 residues. Trimming stripped 4 bases from V and 3 bases from J, with 21 bases between. CDR3 sequence: CASSFLLLTRDHTEAFF. Here the CDR3 DNA reads TGTGCCAGCAGTTTCCTCCTCTTAACCAGGGATCACACTGAAGCTTTCTTT.

This clone has more than one count but fewer than ten. The chain couples TRBV28 to TRBJ1-1; weak D call: TRBD1 (6 bases). From germline, CDR1 is MDHEN and CDR2 SYDVKM. CDR3 length equals 17 residues. The V and J ends lost 5 bases and 0 bases respectively, with 19 bases between them. CDR3: CASSPPLQGTMNTEAFF. In nucleotides, the CDR3 is TGTGCCAGCAGTCCGCCCCTGCAGGGGACCATGAACACTGAAGCTTTCTTT.

This chain joins TRBV6-2 or TRBV6-3 and TRBJ1-5; 9 bases fit TRBD1. The CDR3 length is 16 residues. After removal of 5 bases from V and 2 bases from J, the junction contained 7 bases not matched to a gene. Germline V gene sequence: CDR1 MNHEY, CDR2 SVGEGT. The CDR3 protein is CASSPQGAGGNQPQHF. The CDR3 nucleotides read TGTGCCAGCAGTCCACAGGGGGCGGGTGGCAATCAGCCCCAGCATTTT.

The chain carries TRBV20-1 and TRBJ2-3; D is possibly TRBD1 (5 bases). The CDR3 contains 14 residues. Germline CDR1 reads DFQATT; CDR2 reads SNEGSKA (reference sequence). Deletions cut 3 bases from V and 4 bases from J, with 14 bases between. CDR3 in amino acids: CSASNRFRSDTQYF. The CDR3 DNA reads as TGCAGTGCTAGTAACAGGTTTAGGTCAGATACGCAGTATTTT.

This chain uses TRBV19 with TRBJ1-1; 9 positions agree with TRBD1. This CDR3 is built from 14 residues. Germline CDR1 and CDR2: LNHDA and SQIVND (reference sequence). J was trimmed by 4 bases and V by 4 bases; bases with no gene match: 4. CDR3 DNA sequence: TGTGCCAGTAGTAGAGAGGACAGGGGCACTGAAGCTTTCTTT. This translates into CASSREDRGTEAFF.

This clone was picked up one time. The chain has TRBV19 and TRBJ1-5, with D uncertain. Trimming cost V 7 bases and J 0 bases, with 13 bases left between them. The CDR3 has 15 residues. The germline CDR1 and CDR2 sequences are LNHDA and SQIVND (reference sequence). In DNA, the CDR3 is TGTGCCAGTAATGAGGGCCCTTATAGCAATCAGCCCCAGCATTTT. This gives the protein CASNEGPYSNQPQHF. Full variable domain (outside the CDR3, taken from reference TRBV19 and TRBJ1-5): DGGITQSPKYLFRKEGQNVTLSCEQNLNHDAMYWYRQDPGQGLRLIYYSQIVNDFQKGDIAEGYSVSREKKESFPLTVTSAQKNPTAFYLCASNEGPYSNQPQHFGDGTRLSIL.

The chain carries TRBV10-2 and TRBJ1-2; maybe TRBD1 (5 bases). V lost 2 bases and J lost 0, with 7 bases in between. The CDR3 has 14 residues. CDR1 and CDR2 from the germline V gene are WSHSY and SAAADI. The CDR3 DNA follows: TGCGCCAGCAGTGAGGGGGGGGCTAACTATGGCTACACCTTC. It is translated as CASSEGGANYGYTF.

The rearrangement links TRBV27 to TRBJ1-5, with no clear D. The V gene's germline CDR1 is MNHEY and CDR2 SMNVEV (reference sequence). Trimming pared 6 bases from V and 7 bases from J, leaving 13 bases between. The CDR3 is 13 amino acids. The DNA of the CDR3 is TGTGCCAGCAGCCTAGGCCGGTGGCAGCCCCAGCATTTT. Translating gives CASSLGRWQPQHF.